This TCR beta chain emerged from a study of beta chain features in type 1 diabetes. Overall study results and limits: In every one of the four CD4+ subsets, TCRB CDR3s were moderately but significantly shorter in Type 1 diabetes patients. The naive, central memory and Treg TCRB repertoires showed an apparent similarity that was greater among patients than among healthy donors.

In regard to this clone: Antigen specificity is unknown.

The V gene's germline CDR1 is MNHNS and CDR2 SASEGT. CDR3 size: 13 residues. cDNA synthesis used the whole RNA isolate, giving expressed TCRB sequences. Assay used: immunoSEQ multiplex PCR; TCRdb lists only in-frame clones, some missing. The data contain over 600,000 clones, 9.5% to 15% of them seen just once; the ten biggest clones take up 0.095% to 0.15%. Sequences were obtained from naive CD4+ T cells from blood. This chain connects TRBV6-1 to TRBJ1-5, with D possibly being TRBD1 (5 bases). The TCR comes from a man aged 30-40 years with type 1 diabetes. The CDR3 DNA reads as TGTGCTGCTAGCTGGGGCAGGGACCAGCCCCAGCATTTT. Amino acid sequence: CAASWGRDQPQHF.